This T cell receptor (beta chain) is from a study of cytomegalovirus exposure and HLA in healthy donors. PCR amplification relied on 60 Vbeta primers (plus 13 Jbeta primers). The method was immunoSEQ multiplex PCR; TCRdb's version includes in-frame clones alone and lacks a portion of them. The sample shows about 160,000 clones, over 70% of them seen only once. The CDR3 runs 11 residues. Germline V CDR1 and CDR2: SGHTS, YDEGEE. Trimming took off 4 bases at V and 10 bases at J, with 9 bases between the two ends. These donors counted as nominally healthy when sampled, but unrecorded immune exposures were likely.

V gene TRBV5-8 combines with J gene TRBJ2-1, with a possible D match to TRBD2 (6 bases). The clonotype originates from a middle-aged man in good health and CMV-seropositive. What was sequenced was PBMCs. Here the CDR3 DNA reads TGTGCCAGCAGCGGGAGGAAGGAGCAGTTCTTC. Its protein product is CASSGRKEQFF.